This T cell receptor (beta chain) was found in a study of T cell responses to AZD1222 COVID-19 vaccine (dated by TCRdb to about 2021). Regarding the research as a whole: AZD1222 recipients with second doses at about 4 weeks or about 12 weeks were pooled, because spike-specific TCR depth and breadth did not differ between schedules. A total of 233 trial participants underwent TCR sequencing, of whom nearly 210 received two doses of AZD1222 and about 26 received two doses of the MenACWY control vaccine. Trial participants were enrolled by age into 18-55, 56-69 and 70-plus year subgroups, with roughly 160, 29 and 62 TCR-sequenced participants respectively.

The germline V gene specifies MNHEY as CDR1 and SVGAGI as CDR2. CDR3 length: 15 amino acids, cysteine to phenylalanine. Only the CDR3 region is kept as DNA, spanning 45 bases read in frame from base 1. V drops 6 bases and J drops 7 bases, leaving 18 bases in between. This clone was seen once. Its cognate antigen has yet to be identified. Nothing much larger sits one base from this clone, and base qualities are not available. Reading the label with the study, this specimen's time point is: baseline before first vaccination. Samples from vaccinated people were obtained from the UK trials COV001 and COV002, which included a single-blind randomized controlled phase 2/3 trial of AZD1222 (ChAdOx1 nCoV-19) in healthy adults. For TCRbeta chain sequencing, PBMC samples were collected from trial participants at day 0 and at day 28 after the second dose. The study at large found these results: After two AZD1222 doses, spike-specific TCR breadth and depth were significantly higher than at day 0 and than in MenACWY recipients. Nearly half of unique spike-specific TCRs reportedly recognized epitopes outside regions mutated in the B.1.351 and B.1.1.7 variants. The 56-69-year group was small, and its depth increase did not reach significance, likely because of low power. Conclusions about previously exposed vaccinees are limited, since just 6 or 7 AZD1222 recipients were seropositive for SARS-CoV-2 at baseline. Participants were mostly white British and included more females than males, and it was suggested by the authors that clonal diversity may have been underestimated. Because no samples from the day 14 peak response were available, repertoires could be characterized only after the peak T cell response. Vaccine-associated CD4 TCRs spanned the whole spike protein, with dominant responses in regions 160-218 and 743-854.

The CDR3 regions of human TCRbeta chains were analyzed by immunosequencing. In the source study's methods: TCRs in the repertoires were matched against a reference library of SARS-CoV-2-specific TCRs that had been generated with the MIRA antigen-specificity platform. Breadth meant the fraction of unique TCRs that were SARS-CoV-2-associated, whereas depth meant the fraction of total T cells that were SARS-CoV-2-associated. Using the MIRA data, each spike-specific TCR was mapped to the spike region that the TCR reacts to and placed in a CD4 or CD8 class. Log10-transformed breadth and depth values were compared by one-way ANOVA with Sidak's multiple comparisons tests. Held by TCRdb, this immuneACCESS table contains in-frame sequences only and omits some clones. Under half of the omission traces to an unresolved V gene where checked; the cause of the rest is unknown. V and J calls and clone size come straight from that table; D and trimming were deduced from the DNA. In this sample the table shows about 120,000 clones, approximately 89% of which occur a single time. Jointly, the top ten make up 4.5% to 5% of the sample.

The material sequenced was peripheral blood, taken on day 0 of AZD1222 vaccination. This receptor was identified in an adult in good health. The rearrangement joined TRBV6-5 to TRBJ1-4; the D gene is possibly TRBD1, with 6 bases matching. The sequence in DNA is TGTGCCAGCAGCTCTCAGGGGAGTACCGGTGAAAAACTGTTTTTT. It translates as CASSSQGSTGEKLFF.